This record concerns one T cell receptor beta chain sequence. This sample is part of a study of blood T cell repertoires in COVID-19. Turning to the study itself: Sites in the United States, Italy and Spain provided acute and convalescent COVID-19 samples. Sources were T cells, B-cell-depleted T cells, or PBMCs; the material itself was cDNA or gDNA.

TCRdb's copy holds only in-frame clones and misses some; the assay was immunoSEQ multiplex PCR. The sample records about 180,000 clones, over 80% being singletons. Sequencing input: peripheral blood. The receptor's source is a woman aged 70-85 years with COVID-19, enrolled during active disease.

The CDR3, as DNA: TGTGCCAGCAGCGGCCCGGGAGAGCAGTATTTT. This codes for CASSGPGEQYF. The chain is built from TRBV9 and TRBJ2-3; a possible D gene is TRBD2 (6 bases). The CDR3 contains 11 residues. Germline assignment: CDR1 SGDLS and CDR2 YYNGEE. The ends were cut back, 3 bases at V and 11 bases at J, with 10 bases in the middle.